The 10 T cell receptor beta chains below all came from one sample that was sequenced in a study of blood T cell repertoires in COVID-19. Generated by immunoSEQ multiplex PCR, the TCRdb table keeps only in-frame clones and is missing some. The sample contains about 95,000 clones, 80% to 90% of which appear only once. Source material: peripheral blood. These receptors were collected from a human donor in a cohort sampled during active COVID-19.

This chain links TRBV11-1 with TRBJ2-7, with TRBD2 matching 13 bases. The germline V gene has CDR1 SGHAT and CDR2 FQDESV (reference sequence). The CDR3 has 16 residues. Trimming at V came to 5 bases and at J to 1 base, leaving 5 bases not matched to a gene. CDR3 sequence reads: CASSLTSGGSSYEQYF. The CDR3 DNA reads TGTGCCAGCAGCCTGACTAGCGGGGGGTCGTCCTACGAGCAGTACTTC.

The rearrangement links TRBV25-1 to TRBJ2-1, with 9 bases aligning to TRBD2. This CDR3 is 14 amino acids long. Germline V lookup: CDR1 MGHDK, CDR2 SYGVNS. The chain's CDR3 is CAASGEALYNEQFF. The CDR3 nucleotides read TGTGCAGCTAGCGGGGAAGCCCTTTACAATGAGCAGTTCTTC.

This chain connects TRBV6-2 or TRBV6-3 to TRBJ2-1, with D tentatively TRBD2 (6 bases). V gave up 0 bases and J gave up 3 bases, with 9 bases separating them. The CDR3 is 15 residues long. Germline assignment: CDR1 MNHEY and CDR2 SVGEGT. The CDR3 sequence: CASSYSAGNYNEQFF. The CDR3 DNA reads TGTGCCAGCAGTTACTCGGCGGGGAACTACAATGAGCAGTTCTTC.

The chain recombines TRBV5-5 with TRBJ1-4; tentatively, D is TRBD1 (5 bases). Germline lookup yields CDR1 SGHKS and CDR2 YYEKEE (reference sequence). With 2 bases removed from V and 3 bases from J, the gap between germline ends came to 14 bases. This CDR3 has 16 residues. The CDR3: CASSFSSGFANEKLFF. CDR3 nucleotide sequence: TGTGCCAGCAGCTTTAGTTCAGGGTTCGCTAATGAAAAACTGTTTTTT. The full variable domain, with the rest looked up from reference TRBV5-5 and TRBJ1-4, is DAGVTQSPTHLIKTRGQQVTLRCSPISGHKSVSWYQQVLGQGPQFIFQYYEKEERGRGNFPDRFSARQFPNYSSELNVNALLLGDSALYLCASSFSSGFANEKLFFGSGTQLSVL.

V gene TRBV7-6 combines with J gene TRBJ2-7; D unresolved. This CDR3 has 15 residues. CDR1 SGHVS and CDR2 FNYEAQ come from the germline V gene. Trimming stripped 1 base from V and 3 bases from J, with 13 bases between. The DNA for the CDR3 is TGTGCCAGCAGCTTAGAAGTCGGTACTTTCTACGAGCAGTACTTC. It encodes CASSLEVGTFYEQYF.

J is TRBJ2-7 and V is TRBV12-3 or TRBV12-4, with D possibly being TRBD1 (6 bases). CDR3 size: 13 residues. The V end was cut by 3 bases, the J end by 7 bases, with 13 bases between. This CDR3 is CASSFPRGLEQYF. The CDR3 region has the DNA TGTGCCAGCAGTTTCCCCAGGGGTTTGGAGCAGTACTTC.

The gene calls are TRBV27 and TRBJ1-1, with D tentatively TRBD1 (6 bases). Germline loops: CDR1 MNHEY, CDR2 SMNVEV (reference sequence). The CDR3 is 13 amino acids. V gave up 5 bases and J gave up 11 bases, with 18 bases separating them. The CDR3 protein is CASSPGQISPAFF. DNA of the CDR3: TGTGCCAGCAGTCCAGGACAGATTAGTCCGGCTTTCTTT.

This rearrangement joins TRBV7-8 to TRBJ1-2; 7 nucleotides match TRBD1. Trimming took 5 bases from V and 0 from J; bases not matched to a gene: 6. The CDR3 is 15 residues long. From germline, CDR1 is SGHVS and CDR2 FQNEAQ. The CDR3 loop reads CASSPRDSSNYGYTF. DNA for the CDR3: TGTGCCAGCAGCCCGCGGGACAGCTCTAACTATGGCTACACCTTC.

The chain employs TRBV11-2 and TRBJ1-1, with a possible D match to TRBD1 (6 bases). CDR1 is SGHAT, CDR2 FQNNGV, per germline. This CDR3 spans 14 amino acids. Trimming left V 4 bases short and J 10 bases short, with 19 bases between. The CDR3 DNA reads TGTGCCAGCAGCTGGTCCAGGGGCCGAGGAGGAGCTTTCTTT. Protein sequence: CASSWSRGRGGAFF.

This chain uses TRBV7-9 with TRBJ1-4; D not certain. Trimming took off 7 bases at V and 6 bases at J, with 18 bases between the two ends. The CDR3 length is 15 residues. CDR1 is SEHNR and CDR2 is FQNEAQ in the germline V gene (reference sequence). CDR3 sequence: CASTYRSDVYEKLFF. The CDR3, as DNA: TGTGCCAGCACCTATAGAAGTGATGTTTATGAAAAACTGTTTTTT.